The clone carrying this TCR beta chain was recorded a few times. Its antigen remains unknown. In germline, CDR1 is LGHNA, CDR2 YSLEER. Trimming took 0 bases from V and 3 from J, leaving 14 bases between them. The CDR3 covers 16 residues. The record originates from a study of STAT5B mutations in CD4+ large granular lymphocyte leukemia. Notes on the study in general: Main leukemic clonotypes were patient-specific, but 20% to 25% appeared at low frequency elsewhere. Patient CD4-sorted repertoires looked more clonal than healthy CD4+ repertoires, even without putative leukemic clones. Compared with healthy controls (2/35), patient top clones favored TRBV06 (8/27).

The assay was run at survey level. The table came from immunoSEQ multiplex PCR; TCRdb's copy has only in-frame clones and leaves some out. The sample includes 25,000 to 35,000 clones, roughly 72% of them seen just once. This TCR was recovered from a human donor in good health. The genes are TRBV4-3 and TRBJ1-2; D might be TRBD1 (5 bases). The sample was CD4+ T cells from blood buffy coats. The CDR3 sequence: CASSQDWADNDYGYTF. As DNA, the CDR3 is TGCGCCAGCAGCCAAGATTGGGCGGACAACGACTATGGCTACACCTTC.